This entry features one TCR beta chain sequence. Its specific antigen is unknown. Relative to the germline gene, one junction end is altered; a read error may explain this. Including cysteine and phenylalanine, the CDR3 has 13 amino acids. This entry keeps only the CDR3 DNA: 39 bases, framed from base 1. Based on the germline V gene (reference sequence), the CDR1 and CDR2 sequences are SEHNR and FQNEAQ. Graves' hyperthyroidism was defined as stable when no progression to ophthalmopathy occurred over 18 months of follow-up. Hyperthyroidism patients were newly diagnosed, had a disease duration of under 2 months, and were aged 18 to 65 years. The study excluded patients with uncontrolled infections, other autoimmune diseases, pregnancy or lactation. Diagnoses were established on the basis of clinical symptoms, serum thyroxine and TRAb, thyroid ultrasound, and orbital computed tomography. Ficoll-Paque density gradient centrifugation was used to isolate PBMCs from approximately 10 ml of fresh peripheral blood. Total RNA was extracted with Trizol reagent, and quality was checked on an Agilent 2100 Bioanalyzer.

TCR beta CDR3 regions were amplified from RNA transcripts. The first round of RT-PCR for the TCR CDR3 was performed with the HTBI primer set and the Qiagen OneStep RT-PCR kit. The libraries were constructed in a second round of multiplex PCR and then size-selected and purified. Sequencing of the libraries was done on an Illumina HiSeq2000 using paired-end 100 bp reads. On the study's bioinformatics: Raw data were processed with SOAPnuke, discarding reads with adapters, uncalled bases, mean Phred below 15, or no exact constant-primer or identifier match. High-quality paired reads were merged with COPE v1.2.5, and unique nucleotide sequences were defined as clonotypes. Clonotypes were aligned to IMGT TRBV, TRBD and TRBJ reference segments using MiTCR v1.1. The analysis was restricted to V-J combinations with a frequency above 0.0001, which together covered about 99% of the repertoires. The TCS score was defined as the ratio of F50 (clonal expansion) to E x V (chaos), calculated using BLOSUM62-based TCRdist between CDR3 peptides within each V-J. Welch's t-statistics and random forest reduced roughly 540 V-J features to 13, which were used in a naive Bayes classifier (R e1071). Thyroid-blood repertoire similarity was quantified with the Morisita-Horn index. The public reads were quality trimmed at Q25 with fastp and then assembled into clones with MiXCR by TCRdb, keeping productive beta chains. When rows share a CDR3 protein, they turn into one entry using the most common DNA and genes. TCRdb's processing, not the study's, gives the V and J calls here. In all, the sample holds roughly 840,000 distinct CDR3 sequences, and roughly 37% of those were seen once. The ten largest clonotypes hold 8.9% of the sample.

The record originates from a study of T cells in Graves' hyperthyroidism and ophthalmopathy (dated by TCRdb to between 2018 and 2021). Regarding the study in general: Peripheral blood was collected at initial diagnosis, before any treatment. After sampling, hyperthyroidism patients received methimazole starting at 30 mg daily, and ophthalmopathy patients received high-dose intravenous methylprednisolone. The approximately 100 discovery patients were randomly split 7:3 into training and test sets. Whether ophthalmopathy could be predicted prospectively was tested in an independent validation cohort made up of approximately 19 hyperthyroidism patients plus 17 patients who later progressed to ophthalmopathy. In about 6 Graves' hyperthyroidism patients, the study also compared T-cell repertoires from thyroid tissue with T-cell repertoires from blood. To identify TCR V-J signatures that set the groups apart, the researchers used a discovery cohort of 100 patients, made up of some 41 with Graves' ophthalmopathy and about 60 with stable Graves' hyperthyroidism. According to the paper, TCR Vbeta CDR3 sequencing was carried out on 135 peripheral blood samples, which came from about 45 ophthalmopathy, 75 to 80 hyperthyroidism and some 17 progressor patients.

Beyond this particular receptor, the publication reports: A 13 V-J signature model separated ophthalmopathy from stable hyperthyroidism, with approximately 87% sensitivity and 81.08% specificity in cross-validation and 80%/75% in testing. Most expanded thyroid clonotypes (frequency above 0.001) were also detected in blood, a finding suggesting that blood repertoires may reflect thyroid immune responses. Sample size was not statistically predetermined, and blinding of investigators to group allocation was not performed. In validation, the model predicted progression to ophthalmopathy with 55% to 71% sensitivity and about 72% specificity, a median of approximately 6.5 months before onset.

The source material was blood. Recombination joined TRBV7-9 with TRBJ2-7, with a tentative D gene TRBD1 over 6 matching bases. This TCR came from a man younger than 35 with Graves' hyperthyroidism. CDR3 sequence: CASSRQQGDELYF. DNA sequence: TGTGCCAGCAGCCGTCAACAGGGAGACGAGCTGTACTTC. The CDR3 plus the reference TRBV7-9 and TRBJ2-7 genes for the other parts give the full variable domain: DTGVSQNPRHKITKRGQNVTFRCDPISEHNRLYWYRQTLGQGPEFLTYFQNEAQLEKSRLLSDRFSAERPKGSFSTLEIQRTEQGDSAMYLCASSRQQGDELYFGPGTRLTVT.